This TCR beta chain originates from a study of identical twins. General observations from the study: Models underpredicted monozygotic twin sharing of out-of-frame TCR alpha. Not following the same donors, the study drew its conclusions from cross-sectional statistical analysis. Abundant cord blood beta clonotypes carried fewer insertions; memory repertoires showed none.

Via MiXCR, TCRdb re-called the 5' RACE reads, giving one row per CDR3 protein. The sample comprises 1.5 million to 2 million distinct CDR3 sequences, under 35% of which are singletons, and less than 0.35% rests with the top ten. With 6 bases removed from V and 6 bases from J, the gap between germline ends came to 11 bases. This CDR3 is built from 12 residues. As concerns this clonotype: As yet, its antigen is unknown.

This clonotype originated in a newborn girl in good health. V usage is TRBV12-3 or TRBV12-4 and J usage is TRBJ1-1; tentative D call: TRBD1 (6 bases). Material for sequencing was cord blood. CDR3 in amino acids: CASRRQDAEAFF. CDR3 nucleotides: TGTGCCAGCAGGCGACAGGACGCTGAAGCTTTCTTT.